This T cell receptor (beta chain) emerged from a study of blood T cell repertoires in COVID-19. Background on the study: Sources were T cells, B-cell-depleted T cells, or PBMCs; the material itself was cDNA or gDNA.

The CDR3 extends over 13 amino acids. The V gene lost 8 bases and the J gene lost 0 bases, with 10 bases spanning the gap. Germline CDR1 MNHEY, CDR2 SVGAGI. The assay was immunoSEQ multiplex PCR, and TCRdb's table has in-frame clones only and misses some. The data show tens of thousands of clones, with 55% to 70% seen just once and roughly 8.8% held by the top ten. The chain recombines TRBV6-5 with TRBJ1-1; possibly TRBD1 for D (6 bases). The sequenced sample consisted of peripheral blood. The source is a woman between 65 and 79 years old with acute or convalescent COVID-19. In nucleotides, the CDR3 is TGTGCCAGCGGGGGCCCCATGAACACTGAAGCTTTCTTT. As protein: CASGGPMNTEAFF.